The entry below gives a single TCR beta chain sequence along with its context. Its antigen has not been determined. No base quality values were provided; no much bigger clone lies one nucleotide off. TCRbeta CDR3 regions were amplified from genomic DNA using the immunoSEQ Assay, a bias-controlled multiplex PCR. The source study handled its data this way. Nucleated cell counts per sample were estimated from amplification of reference gene primers within the assay. To quantify the absolute abundance of each unique TCRbeta CDR3 rearrangement, sequence reads were collapsed and filtered. For each sample, productive Simpson clonality was calculated as the square root of Simpson's diversity index over productive rearrangements. The table was pulled from immuneACCESS by TCRdb, which kept in-frame rearrangements only. Such tables lose some clones; where checked, under half of the loss comes from unresolved V genes, and the rest has no known cause. Clone size and V and J calls were adopted from that table, with D and trimming inferred from the DNA. This sample lists about 150,000 clones; about 83% were detected once. Of the sample, 12% is held by the ten largest clones.

Trimming takes 2 bases off V and 2 bases off J; junction bases not matched to a gene: 8. From its cysteine to its phenylalanine, the CDR3 spans 16 amino acids. Of the read, only the CDR3 DNA is kept; its 48 bases are in frame from base 1. Sequences SGHDT (CDR1) and YYEEEE (CDR2) are obtained from the germline V gene. These data originate in a study of blood T cell repertoires in COVID-19 (dated by TCRdb to the early 2020s). About the investigation overall: Samples from collaborators originated in the United States, Italy and Spain and spanned both the acute and convalescent phases of COVID-19. The prospective study material was composed of cDNA or gDNA derived from T cells, B-cell-depleted T cells, or PBMCs. The dataset comprised deeply sampled blood TCRbeta repertoires from subjects exposed to, actively infected with, or recovered from COVID-19. The repertoires were released in a freely available public database meant as a resource for research on the immune response to SARS-CoV-2. Samples were obtained from the ongoing ImmuneRACE study (first 160 participants) and from about 1,300 subjects provided by 6 global collaborators. Nearly every sample came with metadata listing a de-identified subject ID, COVID-19 status, age in years and sex. Where available, HLA class I and class II types were obtained from metadata supplied by the sample provider rather than from assay-based typing. Here is what the overall study found, with its caveats: The amount of clinical and demographic metadata varied by source and participant and was provided uncurated.

In Seattle, one collaborating source enrolled patients while the infection was active and tracked those patients longitudinally over the course of disease. Whole blood was collected in K2EDTA tubes by collaborating institutions according to the institutions' own protocols. Collaborator samples were shipped for TCRbeta analysis as frozen whole blood, isolated PBMCs, or DNA extracted from either sample type. Sample: peripheral blood. Recombination linked TRBV5-6 to TRBJ1-2; TRBD1 agrees with 8 junctional bases. The clonotype was recovered from a woman aged 55-69 years with COVID-19, enrolled during active disease. The encoded CDR3 is CASSLRGRGLNYGYTF. The DNA sequence is TGTGCCAGCAGCTTAAGGGGCAGGGGGCTGAACTATGGCTACACCTTC.